Below, 22 T cell receptor beta chains from the same sample are listed, as sequenced in a study of blood T cell repertoires in COVID-19. Assay: immunoSEQ multiplex PCR; the TCRdb copy retains only in-frame clones and omits some. The sample gives roughly 50,000 clones, approximately 84% of which show up once; about 15% is in the top ten. The material sequenced was peripheral blood. The receptors stem from a human donor with active COVID-19. The donor label of this sample is uncertain.

The chain is built from TRBV19 and TRBJ1-5; D not resolved. Trimming removed 3 bases at V and 1 base at J, with 10 bases between. The CDR3 has 15 residues. Germline CDR1 and CDR2: LNHDA and SQIVND (reference sequence). The CDR3 nucleotides read TGTGCCAGTAGTATCGTCGGGTCGAGCAATCAGCCCCAGCATTTT. It is translated as CASSIVGSSNQPQHF.

The genes are TRBV11-2 and TRBJ2-1, with 7 bases matching TRBD2. V was clipped by 7 bases and J by 0 bases; unmatched bases: 9. From germline, CDR1 is SGHAT and CDR2 FQNNGV. The CDR3 has 16 amino acids. The CDR3 DNA reads as TGTGCCAGCAAAGAGCGGGGAGACAGCTCCTACAATGAGCAGTTCTTC. It codes for CASKERGDSSYNEQFF.

The V and J genes are TRBV2 and TRBJ1-3; possible D gene TRBD1, 5 bases. Germline V gene sequence: CDR1 SNHLY, CDR2 FYNNEI. V gave up 6 bases and J gave up 0 bases, with 12 bases separating them. The CDR3 runs 15 residues. CDR3 sequence: CASRGGTHSGNTIYF. The CDR3 DNA reads TGTGCCAGCAGGGGCGGGACTCACTCTGGAAACACCATATATTTT.

The chain is built from TRBV19 and TRBJ1-5; TRBD1 agrees at 8 bases. This CDR3 is 15 amino acids long. V dropped 2 bases and J dropped 2; count of bases not matched to a gene: 2. Germline V gene sequence: CDR1 LNHDA, CDR2 SQIVND (reference sequence). The CDR3 sequence is CASSIKDRGNQPQHF. Written as DNA, the CDR3 is TGTGCCAGTAGTATAAAGGACAGGGGCAATCAGCCCCAGCATTTT. The whole variable domain, remainder taken from reference TRBV19 and TRBJ1-5, is DGGITQSPKYLFRKEGQNVTLSCEQNLNHDAMYWYRQDPGQGLRLIYYSQIVNDFQKGDIAEGYSVSREKKESFPLTVTSAQKNPTAFYLCASSIKDRGNQPQHFGDGTRLSIL.

The chain uses TRBV5-1 and TRBJ1-2; 7 nucleotides match TRBD1. This CDR3 is 14 amino acids long. The J segment lost 1 base and the V segment lost 2 bases, leaving 2 bases of the junction unmatched. Germline CDR1 reads SGHRS; CDR2 reads YFSETQ. CDR3 DNA: TGCGCCAGCAGCTTACAGGGGCTTAACTATGGCTACACCTTC. This codes for CASSLQGLNYGYTF.

V and J are TRBV12-3 or TRBV12-4 and TRBJ2-5; TRBD2 matches at 8 bases. The CDR3 totals 13 residues. Germline trimming cut 2 bases from V and 7 bases from J; bases unmatched to any gene: 3. CDR3: CASSLIGGGTQYF. The CDR3 region has the DNA TGTGCCAGCAGTTTAATCGGGGGGGGGACCCAGTACTTC.

The chain recombines TRBV19 with TRBJ2-7; 11 nucleotides match TRBD1. Trimming cost V 4 bases and J 3 bases; bases outside gene matches: 2. CDR1 is LNHDA, CDR2 SQIVND, per germline (reference sequence). The CDR3 sequence is 14 residues long. CDR3 sequence (DNA): TGTGCCAGTAGTACGGGACAGGGGGGCTACGAGCAGTACTTC. Amino acid sequence: CASSTGQGGYEQYF.

V and J are TRBV24-1 and TRBJ2-1; D call uncertain. Germline assignment: CDR1 KGHDR and CDR2 SFDVKD. Trimming took 4 bases from V and 8 from J, leaving 5 bases between them. The CDR3 loop spans 11 amino acids. For the CDR3, the DNA is TGTGCCACCAGTGAGCGTTATGAGCAGTTCTTC. Its translation: CATSERYEQFF.

V and J are TRBV27 and TRBJ1-5; unclear D gene. Trimming cost V 3 bases and J 0 bases, with 9 bases left between them. The CDR3 consists of 15 residues. In germline, CDR1 is MNHEY, CDR2 SMNVEV (reference sequence). The CDR3 here is CASSLNSGSNQPQHF. CDR3 in DNA: TGTGCCAGCAGTTTGAATTCCGGTAGCAATCAGCCCCAGCATTTT.

This clone has a single count. The V and J genes are TRBV18 and TRBJ2-2; D remains unclear. Germline assignment: CDR1 KGHSH and CDR2 LQKENI. Trimming shortened V by 5 bases and J by 1 base, and 8 bases separated the two germline ends. The CDR3 consists of 14 residues. The CDR3 DNA reads as TGTGCCAGCTCAGAACAGAAGAACACCGGGGAGCTGTTTTTT. It encodes CASSEQKNTGELFF. Together with reference TRBV18 and TRBJ2-2, the CDR3 gives the full variable domain: NAGVMQNPRHLVRRRGQEARLRCSPMKGHSHVYWYRQLPEEGLKFMVYLQKENIIDESGMPKERFSAEFPKEGPSILRIQQVVRGDSAAYFCASSEQKNTGELFFGEGSRLTVL.

The chain links TRBV3-1 (or the pseudogene TRBV3-2) to TRBJ1-4, with 7 bases fitting TRBD1. CDR1 and CDR2 (germline): LGHDT, YNNKEL (reference sequence). V lost 4 bases to trimming and J lost 5 bases; unmatched junction nucleotides: 4. The CDR3 sequence is 14 residues long. Here the CDR3 DNA reads TGTGCCAGCAGCCCACAGGGGCGGAATGAAAAACTGTTTTTT. Protein product: CASSPQGRNEKLFF.

The rearrangement joins TRBV5-8 to TRBJ2-7; the match to TRBD1 covers 10 bases. Looked up from germline, CDR1 is SGHTS and CDR2 is YDEGEE. V lost 4 bases, J lost 4 bases, and 8 bases stayed unmatched. The CDR3 consists of 15 residues. The CDR3 DNA sequence: TGTGCCAGCAGCCGTCGGGGGACAGGGGTTTACGAGCAGTACTTC. Translation gives CASSRRGTGVYEQYF.

This sequence joins TRBV4-2 and TRBJ1-4; 8 positions agree with TRBD1. CDR1 LGHNA and CDR2 YNFKEQ come from the germline V gene. The CDR3 has 16 amino acids. The J segment lost 8 bases and the V segment lost 3 bases, leaving 11 bases of the junction unmatched. The CDR3 here is CASSHLGGTGVEKLFF. CDR3 in DNA: TGTGCCAGCAGCCATCTGGGGGGGACAGGTGTAGAAAAACTGTTTTTT.

The chain is built from TRBV19 and TRBJ2-4, with 7 bases matching TRBD2. The CDR3 has 16 residues. V dropped 3 bases and J dropped 4; count of bases not matched to a gene: 9. Per germline, CDR1 LNHDA and CDR2 SQIVND (reference sequence). The CDR3 DNA follows: TGTGCCAGTAGTATGGGGAGGGGAGGGATTAAAAACATTCAGTACTTC. This codes for CASSMGRGGIKNIQYF.

J is TRBJ1-4 and V is TRBV10-3; TRBD1 matches at 10 bases. The V gene's germline CDR1 is ENHRY and CDR2 SYGVKD. The CDR3 covers 16 residues. J was trimmed by 3 bases and V by 6 bases; bases with no gene match: 7. CDR3 residues: CAIRSTGGTSNEKLFF. The CDR3 coding sequence is TGTGCCATCAGATCGACAGGGGGCACGTCTAATGAAAAACTGTTTTTT.

The rearrangement joins TRBV7-9 to TRBJ2-1; 16 bases are a match to TRBD2. Germline values: CDR1 SEHNR, CDR2 FQNEAQ (reference sequence). The CDR3 length is 19 residues. The V gene end was trimmed by 3 bases and the J gene end by 2 bases; junction bases not matched to a gene: 7. The CDR3 DNA is TGTGCCAGCAGCTTGGAAACGGGACTAGCGGGGGGGCCCTACAATGAGCAGTTCTTC. Translating it yields CASSLETGLAGGPYNEQFF.

The chain employs TRBV7-8 and TRBJ2-7; D is unresolved. Germline V CDR1 and CDR2: SGHVS, FQNEAQ. The length of the CDR3 is 14 residues. V gave up 3 bases and J gave up 0 bases, with 9 bases separating them. CDR3: CASSFSPSSYEQYF. CDR3 DNA sequence: TGTGCCAGCAGCTTTTCCCCCAGCTCCTACGAGCAGTACTTC. Full variable domain (rest looked up from reference TRBV7-8 and TRBJ2-7): GAGVSQSPRYKVAKRGQDVALRCDPISGHVSLFWYQQALGQGPEFLTYFQNEAQLDKSGLPSDRFFAERPEGSVSTLKIQRTQQEDSAVYLCASSFSPSSYEQYFGPGTRLTVT.

Only a few counts were recorded for this clone. The chain joins TRBV4-3 to TRBJ2-5, with 13 bases matching TRBD2. CDR1 is LGHNA and CDR2 is YSLEER in the germline V gene. The CDR3 is made up of 13 amino acids. Trimming at V came to 4 bases and at J to 11 bases, leaving 4 bases not matched to a gene. The CDR3: CASSPRTSGGQYF. CDR3 DNA sequence: TGCGCCAGCAGCCCGCGGACTAGCGGGGGTCAGTACTTC.

This chain uses TRBV11-2 with TRBJ2-7; D perhaps matches TRBD1 (5 bases). Germline V gives CDR1 SGHAT, CDR2 FQNNGV. This CDR3 is 14 amino acids long. V lost 2 bases and J 2 bases, leaving 10 bases between the germline ends. The CDR3: CASSLSQGPYEQYF. CDR3 bases: TGTGCCAGCAGCTTATCCCAGGGCCCCTACGAGCAGTACTTC.

V gene TRBV7-2 combines with J gene TRBJ1-4, with TRBD1 as a possible D gene (5 bases). Germline V CDR1 and CDR2: SGHTA, FQGNSA. The CDR3 has 14 residues. V gave up 5 bases and J gave up 8 bases, with 15 bases separating them. The CDR3 region has the DNA TGTGCCAGCAGCGCAAGGGGCGGTGGCGAAAAACTGTTTTTT. Protein product: CASSARGGGEKLFF.

The chain carries TRBV6-5 and TRBJ1-1; perhaps TRBD1 as D (5 bases). Germline V gene data show CDR1 as MNHEY and CDR2 as SVGAGI. The CDR3 has 13 residues. The germline V and J ends were trimmed by 5 bases and 4 bases, with 11 bases remaining between them. The CDR3 DNA reads as TGTGCCAGCAGTATAAGGGGAGGCACTGAAGCTTTCTTT. This codes for CASSIRGGTEAFF.

This chain links TRBV6-5 with TRBJ2-1; 7 nucleotides match TRBD2. CDR1 and CDR2 from the germline V gene are MNHEY and SVGAGI. The CDR3 is 14 residues long. The J segment lost 3 bases and the V segment lost 6 bases, leaving 5 bases of the junction unmatched. The CDR3 DNA is TGTGCCAGCAGCGAGACTAGCCTCTACAATGAGCAGTTCTTC. It is translated as CASSETSLYNEQFF.